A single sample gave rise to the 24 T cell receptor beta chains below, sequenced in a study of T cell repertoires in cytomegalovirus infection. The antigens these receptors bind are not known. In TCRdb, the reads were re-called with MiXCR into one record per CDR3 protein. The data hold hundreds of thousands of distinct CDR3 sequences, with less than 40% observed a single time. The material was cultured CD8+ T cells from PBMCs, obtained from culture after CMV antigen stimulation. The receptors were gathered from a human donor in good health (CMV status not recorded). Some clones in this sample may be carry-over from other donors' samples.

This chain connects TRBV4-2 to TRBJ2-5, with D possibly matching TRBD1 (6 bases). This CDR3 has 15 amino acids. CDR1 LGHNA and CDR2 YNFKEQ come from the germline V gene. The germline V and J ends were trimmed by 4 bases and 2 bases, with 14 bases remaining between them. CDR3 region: CASSPEPGAQETQYF. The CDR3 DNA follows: TGTGCCAGCAGCCCCGAACCAGGGGCTCAAGAGACCCAGTACTTC.

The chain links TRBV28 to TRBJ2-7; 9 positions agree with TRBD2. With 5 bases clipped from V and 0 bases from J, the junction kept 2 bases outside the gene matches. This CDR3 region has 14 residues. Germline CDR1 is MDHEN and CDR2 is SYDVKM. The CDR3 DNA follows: TGTGCCAGCAGTCCGACTAGCGGCTCCTACGAGCAGTACGTC. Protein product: CASSPTSGSYEQYV.

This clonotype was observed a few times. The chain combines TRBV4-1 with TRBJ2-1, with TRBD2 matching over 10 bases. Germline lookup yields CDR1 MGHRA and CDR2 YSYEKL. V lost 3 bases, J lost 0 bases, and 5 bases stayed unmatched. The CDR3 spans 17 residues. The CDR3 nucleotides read TGCGCCAGCAGCCACCCTTCTAGCGGGAGCTCCTACAATGAGCAGTTCTTC. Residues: CASSHPSSGSSYNEQFF.

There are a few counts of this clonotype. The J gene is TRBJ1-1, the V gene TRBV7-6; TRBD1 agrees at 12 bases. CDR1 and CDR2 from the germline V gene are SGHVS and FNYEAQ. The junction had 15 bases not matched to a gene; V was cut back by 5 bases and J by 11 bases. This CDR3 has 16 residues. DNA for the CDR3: TGTGCCAGCAGCAGATTCCCCTGGGACAGGGGGCATATGGCTTTCTTT. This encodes CASSRFPWDRGHMAFF.

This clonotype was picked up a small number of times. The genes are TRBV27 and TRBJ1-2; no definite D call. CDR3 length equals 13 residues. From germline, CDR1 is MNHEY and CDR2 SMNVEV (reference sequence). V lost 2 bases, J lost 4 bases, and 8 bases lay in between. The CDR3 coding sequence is TGTGCCAGCAGTTTAAGTCGGAGCTATGGCTACACCTTC. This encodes CASSLSRSYGYTF.

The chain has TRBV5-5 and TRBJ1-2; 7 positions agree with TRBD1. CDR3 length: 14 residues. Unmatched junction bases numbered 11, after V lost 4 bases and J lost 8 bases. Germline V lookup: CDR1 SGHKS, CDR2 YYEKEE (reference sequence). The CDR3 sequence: CASSAGGGIRGYTF. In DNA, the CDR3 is TGTGCCAGCAGCGCGGGAGGGGGCATTCGGGGCTACACCTTC. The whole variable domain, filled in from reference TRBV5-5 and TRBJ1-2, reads DAGVTQSPTHLIKTRGQQVTLRCSPISGHKSVSWYQQVLGQGPQFIFQYYEKEERGRGNFPDRFSARQFPNYSSELNVNALLLGDSALYLCASSAGGGIRGYTFGSGTRLTVV.

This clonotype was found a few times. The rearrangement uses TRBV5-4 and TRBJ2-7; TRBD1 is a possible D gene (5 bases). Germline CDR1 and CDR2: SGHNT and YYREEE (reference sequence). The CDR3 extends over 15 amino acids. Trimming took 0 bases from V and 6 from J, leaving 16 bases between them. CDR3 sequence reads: CASSLGRAVGVEQYF. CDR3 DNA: TGTGCCAGCAGCTTGGGCAGGGCGGTGGGTGTCGAGCAGTACTTC.

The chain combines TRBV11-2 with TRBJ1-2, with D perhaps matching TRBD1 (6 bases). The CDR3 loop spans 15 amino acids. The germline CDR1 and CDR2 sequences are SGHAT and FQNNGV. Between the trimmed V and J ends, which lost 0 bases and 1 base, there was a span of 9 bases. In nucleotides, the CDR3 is TGTGCCAGCAGCTTAGAGGGGGGGCTTAACTATGGCTACACCTTC. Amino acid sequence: CASSLEGGLNYGYTF.

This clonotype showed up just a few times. The CDR3 region has the DNA TGTGCCAGTAGTACCCGGGACCCGTTTTTTGATACGCAGTATTTT. Translated, it gives CASSTRDPFFDTQYF. The chain couples TRBV19 to TRBJ2-3; either TRBD1 or TRBD2 may fit D (5 bases each). V was clipped by 4 bases and J by 6 bases, with 17 bases between them. The germline gives CDR1 LNHDA, CDR2 SQIVND (reference sequence). The CDR3 is 15 amino acids.

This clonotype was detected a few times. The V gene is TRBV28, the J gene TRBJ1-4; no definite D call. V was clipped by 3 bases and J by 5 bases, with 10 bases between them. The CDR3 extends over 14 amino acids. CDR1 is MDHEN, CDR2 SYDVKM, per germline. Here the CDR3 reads CASSFPGANEKLFF. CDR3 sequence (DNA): TGTGCCAGCAGTTTTCCCGGAGCAAATGAAAAACTGTTTTTT. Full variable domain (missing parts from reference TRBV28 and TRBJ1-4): DVKVTQSSRYLVKRTGEKVFLECVQDMDHENMFWYRQDPGLGLRLIYFSYDVKMKEKGDIPEGYSVSREKKERFSLILESASTNQTSMYLCASSFPGANEKLFFGSGTQLSVL.

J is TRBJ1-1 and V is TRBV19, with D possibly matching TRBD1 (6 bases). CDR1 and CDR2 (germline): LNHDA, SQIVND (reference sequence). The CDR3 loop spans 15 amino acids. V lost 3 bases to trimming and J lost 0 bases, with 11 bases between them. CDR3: CASSIRRQVNTEAFF. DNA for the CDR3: TGTGCCAGTAGTATTAGGAGACAGGTGAACACTGAAGCTTTCTTT.

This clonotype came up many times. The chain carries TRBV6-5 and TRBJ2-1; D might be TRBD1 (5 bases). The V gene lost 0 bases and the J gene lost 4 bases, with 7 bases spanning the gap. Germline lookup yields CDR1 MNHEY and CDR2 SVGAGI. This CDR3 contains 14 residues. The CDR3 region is CASSYSQEYNEQFF. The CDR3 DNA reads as TGTGCCAGCAGTTACTCACAGGAGTACAATGAGCAGTTCTTC.

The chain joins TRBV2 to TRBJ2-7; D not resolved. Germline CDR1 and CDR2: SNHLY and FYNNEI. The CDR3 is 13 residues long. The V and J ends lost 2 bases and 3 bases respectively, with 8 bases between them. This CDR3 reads CASSESGYYEQYV. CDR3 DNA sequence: TGTGCCAGCAGTGAATCGGGCTACTACGAGCAGTACGTC.

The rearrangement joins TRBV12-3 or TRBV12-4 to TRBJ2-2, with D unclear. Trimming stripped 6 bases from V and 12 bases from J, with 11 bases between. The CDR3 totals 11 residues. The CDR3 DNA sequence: TGTGCCAGCAGACGTCATACCCAGCTGTTTTTT. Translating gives CASRRHTQLFF.

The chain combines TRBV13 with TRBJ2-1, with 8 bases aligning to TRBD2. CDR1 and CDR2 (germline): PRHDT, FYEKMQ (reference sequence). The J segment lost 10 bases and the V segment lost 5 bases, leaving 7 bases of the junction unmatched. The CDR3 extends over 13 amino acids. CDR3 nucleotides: TGTGCCAGCAGCCCTTTCCAGCGGGGGGAGCAGTTCTTC. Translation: CASSPFQRGEQFF. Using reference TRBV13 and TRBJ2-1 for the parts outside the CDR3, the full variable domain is AAGVIQSPRHLIKEKRETATLKCYPIPRHDTVYWYQQGPGQDPQFLISFYEKMQSDKGSIPDRFSAQQFSDYHSELNMSSLELGDSALYFCASSPFQRGEQFFGPGTRLTVL.

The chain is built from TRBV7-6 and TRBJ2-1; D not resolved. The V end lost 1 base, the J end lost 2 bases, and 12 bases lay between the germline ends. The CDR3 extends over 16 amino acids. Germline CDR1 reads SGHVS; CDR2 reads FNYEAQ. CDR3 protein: CASSLGTLRPYNEQFF. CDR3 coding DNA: TGTGCCAGCAGCTTAGGGACCCTCCGGCCCTACAATGAGCAGTTCTTC.

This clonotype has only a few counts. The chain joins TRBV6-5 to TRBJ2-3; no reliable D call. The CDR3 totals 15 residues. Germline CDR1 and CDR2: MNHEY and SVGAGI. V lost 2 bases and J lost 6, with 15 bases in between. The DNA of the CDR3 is TGTGCCAGCAGTTACACGGGTGTGGGTTTGGATACGCAGTATTTT. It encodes CASSYTGVGLDTQYF.

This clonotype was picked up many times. Here the CDR3 DNA reads TGTGCCAGCAGCTTAGTTCGGTATAGCCGCGGGGAGCTGTTTTTT. It yields the protein CASSLVRYSRGELFF. This chain links TRBV7-2 with TRBJ2-2; D gene unclear. Looked up from germline, CDR1 is SGHTA and CDR2 is FQGNSA. V was clipped by 1 base and J by 7 bases, with 13 bases between them. CDR3 length: 15 residues. The variable domain in full, completed from reference TRBV7-2 and TRBJ2-2, reads GAGVSQSPSNKVTEKGKDVELRCDPISGHTALYWYRQSLGQGLEFLIYFQGNSAPDKSGLPSDRFSAERTGGSVSTLTIQRTQQEDSAVYLCASSLVRYSRGELFFGEGSRLTVL.

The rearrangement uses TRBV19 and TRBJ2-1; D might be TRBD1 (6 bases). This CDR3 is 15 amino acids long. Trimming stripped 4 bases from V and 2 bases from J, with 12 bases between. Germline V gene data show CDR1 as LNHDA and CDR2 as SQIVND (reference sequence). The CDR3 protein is CASSRGTNPYNEQFF. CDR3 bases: TGTGCCAGTAGTAGGGGGACAAACCCCTACAATGAGCAGTTCTTC. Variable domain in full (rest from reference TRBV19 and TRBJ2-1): DGGITQSPKYLFRKEGQNVTLSCEQNLNHDAMYWYRQDPGQGLRLIYYSQIVNDFQKGDIAEGYSVSREKKESFPLTVTSAQKNPTAFYLCASSRGTNPYNEQFFGPGTRLTVL.

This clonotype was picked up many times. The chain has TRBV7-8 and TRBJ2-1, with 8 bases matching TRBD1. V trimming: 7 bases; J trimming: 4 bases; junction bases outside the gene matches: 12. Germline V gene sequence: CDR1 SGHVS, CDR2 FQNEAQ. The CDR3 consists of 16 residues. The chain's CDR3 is CASTSLGTGIYNEQFF. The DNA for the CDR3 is TGTGCCAGCACCTCCCTAGGGACAGGAATATACAATGAGCAGTTCTTC. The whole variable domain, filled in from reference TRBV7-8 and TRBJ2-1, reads GAGVSQSPRYKVAKRGQDVALRCDPISGHVSLFWYQQALGQGPEFLTYFQNEAQLDKSGLPSDRFFAERPEGSVSTLKIQRTQQEDSAVYLCASTSLGTGIYNEQFFGPGTRLTVL.

The CDR3 DNA reads TGTGCCAGCAGCTCCCCCGCAGGGGGCTCCCCGTACGAGCAGTACGTC. As protein: CASSSPAGGSPYEQYV. This chain links TRBV7-8 with TRBJ2-7; the match to TRBD1 covers 8 bases. V was clipped by 4 bases and J by 4 bases; unmatched bases: 12. This CDR3 has 16 amino acids. Per the germline V gene, CDR1 is SGHVS and CDR2 is FQNEAQ.

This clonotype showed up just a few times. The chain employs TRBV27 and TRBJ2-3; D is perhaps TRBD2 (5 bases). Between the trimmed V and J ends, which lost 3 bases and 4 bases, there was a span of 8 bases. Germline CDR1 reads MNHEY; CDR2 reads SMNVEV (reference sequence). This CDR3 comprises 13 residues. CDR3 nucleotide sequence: TGTGCCAGCAGTTTCGGGATAGCAGATACGCAGTATTTT. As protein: CASSFGIADTQYF.

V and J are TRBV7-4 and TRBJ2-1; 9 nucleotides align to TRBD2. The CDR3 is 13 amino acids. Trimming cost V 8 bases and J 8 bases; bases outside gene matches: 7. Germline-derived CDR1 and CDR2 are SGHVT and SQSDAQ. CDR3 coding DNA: TGTGCCAGCGGGGAACTAGCGGGTTATGAGCAGTTCTTC. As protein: CASGELAGYEQFF.

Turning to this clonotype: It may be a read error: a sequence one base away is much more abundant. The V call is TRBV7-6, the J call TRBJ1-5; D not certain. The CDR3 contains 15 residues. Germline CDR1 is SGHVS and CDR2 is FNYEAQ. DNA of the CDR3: TGTACCAGCAGCCCCGACATTAGTAGCAATCAGCCCCAGCATTTT. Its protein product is CTSSPDISSNQPQHF.